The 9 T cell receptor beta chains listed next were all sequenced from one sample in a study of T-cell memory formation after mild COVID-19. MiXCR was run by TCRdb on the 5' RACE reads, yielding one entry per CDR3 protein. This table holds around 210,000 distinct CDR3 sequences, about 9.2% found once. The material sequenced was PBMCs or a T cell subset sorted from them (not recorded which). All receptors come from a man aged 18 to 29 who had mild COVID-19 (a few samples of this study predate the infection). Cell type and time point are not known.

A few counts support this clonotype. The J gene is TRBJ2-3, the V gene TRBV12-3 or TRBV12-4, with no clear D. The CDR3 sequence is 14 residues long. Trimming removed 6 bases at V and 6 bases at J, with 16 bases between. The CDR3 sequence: CASRARVVRDTQYF. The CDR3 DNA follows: TGTGCCAGCAGGGCCCGGGTAGTTAGGGATACGCAGTATTTT.

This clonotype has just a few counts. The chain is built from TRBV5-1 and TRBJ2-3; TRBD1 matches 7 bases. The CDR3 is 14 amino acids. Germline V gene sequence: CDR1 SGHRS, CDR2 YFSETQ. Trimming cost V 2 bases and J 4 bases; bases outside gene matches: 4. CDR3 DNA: TGCGCCAGCAGCTTACTCCAGGGGGCAGATACGCAGTATTTT. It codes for CASSLLQGADTQYF.

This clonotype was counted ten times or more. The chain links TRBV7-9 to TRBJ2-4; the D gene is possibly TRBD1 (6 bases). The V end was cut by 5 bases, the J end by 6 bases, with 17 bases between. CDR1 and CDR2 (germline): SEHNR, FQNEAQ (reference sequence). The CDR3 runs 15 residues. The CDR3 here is CASSPRQELGNIQYF. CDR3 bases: TGTGCCAGCAGCCCCCGACAGGAATTGGGAAACATTCAGTACTTC.

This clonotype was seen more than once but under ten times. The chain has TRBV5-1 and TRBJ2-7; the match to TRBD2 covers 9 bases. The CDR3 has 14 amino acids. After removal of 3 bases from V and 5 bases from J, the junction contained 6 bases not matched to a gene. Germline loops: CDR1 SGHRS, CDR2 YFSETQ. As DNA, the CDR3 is TGCGCCAGCAGCTATCTAGCGGGGCGGAACGAGCAGTACTTC. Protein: CASSYLAGRNEQYF.

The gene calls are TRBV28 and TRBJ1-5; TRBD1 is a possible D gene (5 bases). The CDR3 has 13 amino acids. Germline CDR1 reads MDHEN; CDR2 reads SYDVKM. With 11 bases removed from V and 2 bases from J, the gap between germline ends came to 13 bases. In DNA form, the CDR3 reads TGTGCCGGCAAGAGGGGTGGCAATCAGCCCCAGCATTTT. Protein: CAGKRGGNQPQHF.

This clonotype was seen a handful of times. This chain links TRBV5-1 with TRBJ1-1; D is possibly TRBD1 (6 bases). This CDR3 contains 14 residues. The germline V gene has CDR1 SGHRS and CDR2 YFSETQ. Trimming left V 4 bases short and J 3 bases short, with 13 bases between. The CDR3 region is CASSLNGGHTEAFF. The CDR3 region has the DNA TGCGCCAGCAGCCTAAATGGGGGGCACACTGAAGCTTTCTTT. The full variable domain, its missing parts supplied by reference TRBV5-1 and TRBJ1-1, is KAGVTQTPRYLIKTRGQQVTLSCSPISGHRSVSWYQQTPGQGLQFLFEYFSETQRNKGNFPGRFSGRQFSNSRSEMNVSTLELGDSALYLCASSLNGGHTEAFFGQGTRLTVV.

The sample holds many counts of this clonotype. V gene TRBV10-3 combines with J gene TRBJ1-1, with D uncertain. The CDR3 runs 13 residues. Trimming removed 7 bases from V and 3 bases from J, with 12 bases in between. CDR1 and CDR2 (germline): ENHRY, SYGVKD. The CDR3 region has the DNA TGTGCCATCAAAAGGGAGTGGGACACTGAAGCTTTCTTT. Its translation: CAIKREWDTEAFF.

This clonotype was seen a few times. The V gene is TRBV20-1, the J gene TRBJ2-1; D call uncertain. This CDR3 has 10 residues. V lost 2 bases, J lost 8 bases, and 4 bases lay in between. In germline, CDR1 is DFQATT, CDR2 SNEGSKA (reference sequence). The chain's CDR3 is CSARWHEQFF. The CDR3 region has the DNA TGCAGTGCTAGATGGCATGAGCAGTTCTTC.

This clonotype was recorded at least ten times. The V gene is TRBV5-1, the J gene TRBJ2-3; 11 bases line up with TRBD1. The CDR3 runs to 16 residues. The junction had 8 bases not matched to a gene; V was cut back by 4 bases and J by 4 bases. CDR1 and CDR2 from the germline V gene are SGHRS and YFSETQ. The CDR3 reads CASSPNGQGAADTQYF. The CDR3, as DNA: TGCGCCAGCAGCCCGAACGGACAGGGGGCCGCAGATACGCAGTATTTT.